This T cell receptor (beta chain) is drawn from a study of shared T cell receptors in the human thymus. CDR3 size: 15 residues. The germline CDR1 and CDR2 sequences are LNHNV and YYDKDF (reference sequence). V shed 3 bases and J shed 4 bases, with 15 bases lying between them. Sequencing was performed with immunoSEQ multiplex PCR; in TCRdb, only in-frame clones are kept and a portion is missing. The data show 720,000 or so clones, roughly 88% seen once. In addition, the sample was reused for a study of human thymus T cells. That report notes: It was from resections taken during corrective heart surgery that the thymus tissue came. Thymic and blood repertoires seemed to favor certain V and J genes. Related reports documented highly overlapping thymic repertoires among unrelated individuals.

The sequencing input was thymocytes. This chain joins TRBV15 and TRBJ1-2; D unclear. The receptor was isolated from a girl under two years old with a congenital heart defect. The CDR3: CATSRPGEGGYGYTF. The CDR3 nucleotides are TGTGCCACCAGCAGGCCCGGGGAAGGAGGCTATGGCTACACCTTC.